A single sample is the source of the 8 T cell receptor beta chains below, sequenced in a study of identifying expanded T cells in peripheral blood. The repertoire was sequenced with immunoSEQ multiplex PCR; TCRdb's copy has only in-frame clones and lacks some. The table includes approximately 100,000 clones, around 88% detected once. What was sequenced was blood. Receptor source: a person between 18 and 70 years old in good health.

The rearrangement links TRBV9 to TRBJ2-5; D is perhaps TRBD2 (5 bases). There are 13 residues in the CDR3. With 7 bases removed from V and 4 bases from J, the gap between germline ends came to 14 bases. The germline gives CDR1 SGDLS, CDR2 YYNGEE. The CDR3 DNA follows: TGTGCCAGCGGGAGATCGTTCGGAGAGACCCAGTACTTC. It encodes CASGRSFGETQYF.

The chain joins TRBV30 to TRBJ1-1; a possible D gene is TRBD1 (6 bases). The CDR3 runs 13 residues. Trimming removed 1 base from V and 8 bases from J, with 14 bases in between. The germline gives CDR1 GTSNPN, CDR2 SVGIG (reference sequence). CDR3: CAWSEVIGGEAFF. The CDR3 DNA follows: TGTGCCTGGAGTGAAGTCATAGGGGGAGAAGCTTTCTTT.

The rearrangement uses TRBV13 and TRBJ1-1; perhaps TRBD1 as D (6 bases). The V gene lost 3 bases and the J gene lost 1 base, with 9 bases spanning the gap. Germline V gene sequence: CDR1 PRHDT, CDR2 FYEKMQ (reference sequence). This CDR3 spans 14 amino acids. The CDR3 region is CASSFWTANTEAFF. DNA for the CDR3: TGTGCCAGCAGCTTCTGGACAGCGAACACTGAAGCTTTCTTT.

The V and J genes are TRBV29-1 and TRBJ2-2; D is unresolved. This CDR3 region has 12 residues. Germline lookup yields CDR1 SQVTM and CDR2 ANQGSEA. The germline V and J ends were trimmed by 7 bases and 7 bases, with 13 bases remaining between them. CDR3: CSATSVIGELFF. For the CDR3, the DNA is TGCAGCGCTACCAGCGTTATCGGGGAGCTGTTTTTT.

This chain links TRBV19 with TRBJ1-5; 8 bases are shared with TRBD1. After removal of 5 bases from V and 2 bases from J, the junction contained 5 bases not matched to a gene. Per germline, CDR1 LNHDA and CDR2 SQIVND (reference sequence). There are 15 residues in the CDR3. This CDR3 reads CASSSRGRGNQPQHF. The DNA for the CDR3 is TGTGCCAGTAGTTCCAGGGGGCGCGGCAATCAGCCCCAGCATTTT.

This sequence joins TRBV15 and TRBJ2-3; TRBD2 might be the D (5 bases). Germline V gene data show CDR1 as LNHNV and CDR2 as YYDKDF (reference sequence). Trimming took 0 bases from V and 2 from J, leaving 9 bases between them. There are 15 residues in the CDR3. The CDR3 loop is CATSREKRTTDTQYF. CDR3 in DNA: TGTGCCACCAGCAGAGAGAAGCGGACCACAGATACGCAGTATTTT.

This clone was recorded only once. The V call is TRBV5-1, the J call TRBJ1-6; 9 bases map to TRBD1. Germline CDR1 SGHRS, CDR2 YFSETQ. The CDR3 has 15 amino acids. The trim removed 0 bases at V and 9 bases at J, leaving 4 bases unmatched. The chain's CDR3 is CASSLARGQGSPLHF. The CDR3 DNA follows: TGCGCCAGCAGCTTGGCCCGGGGACAGGGTTCACCCCTCCACTTT. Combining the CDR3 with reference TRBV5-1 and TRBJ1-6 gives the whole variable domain KAGVTQTPRYLIKTRGQQVTLSCSPISGHRSVSWYQQTPGQGLQFLFEYFSETQRNKGNFPGRFSGRQFSNSRSEMNVSTLELGDSALYLCASSLARGQGSPLHFGNGTRLTVT.

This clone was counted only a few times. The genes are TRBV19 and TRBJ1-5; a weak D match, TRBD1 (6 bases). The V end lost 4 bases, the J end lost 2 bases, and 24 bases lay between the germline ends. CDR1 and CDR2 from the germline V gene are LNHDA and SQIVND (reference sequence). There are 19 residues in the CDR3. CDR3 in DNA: TGTGCCAGTAGTACCGCATATTGGAGGGGGGCTATTGGCAATCAGCCCCAGCATTTT. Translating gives CASSTAYWRGAIGNQPQHF.